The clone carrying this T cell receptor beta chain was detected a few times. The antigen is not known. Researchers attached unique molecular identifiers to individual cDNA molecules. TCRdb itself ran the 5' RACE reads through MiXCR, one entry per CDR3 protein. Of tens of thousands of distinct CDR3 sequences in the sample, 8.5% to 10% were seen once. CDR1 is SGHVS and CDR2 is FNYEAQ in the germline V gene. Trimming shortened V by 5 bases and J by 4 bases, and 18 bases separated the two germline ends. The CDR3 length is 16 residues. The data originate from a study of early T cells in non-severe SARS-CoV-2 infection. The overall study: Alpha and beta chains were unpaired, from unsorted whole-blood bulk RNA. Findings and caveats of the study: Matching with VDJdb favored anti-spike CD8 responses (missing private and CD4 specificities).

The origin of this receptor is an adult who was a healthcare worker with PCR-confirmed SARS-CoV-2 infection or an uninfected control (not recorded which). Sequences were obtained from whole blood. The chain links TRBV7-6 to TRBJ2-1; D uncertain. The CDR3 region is CASSVLTSRVYNEQFF. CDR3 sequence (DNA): TGTGCCAGCAGCGTCCTGACCTCCAGAGTGTACAATGAGCAGTTCTTC.